Below, 21 T cell receptor beta chains from the same sample are listed, as sequenced in a study of blood T cell repertoires in COVID-19. Sequencing used immunoSEQ multiplex PCR; TCRdb keeps in-frame clones, though not all of them. The sample includes roughly 250,000 clones, roughly nine tenths of them seen just once. Sequencing was done on a sample of PBMCs or T cells enriched from blood (not recorded which). Source of these receptors: a woman between 25 and 40 years old with acute COVID-19.

The CDR3 DNA reads TGCGCCAGCAGCTTGGAAAACAGCTTCCCAGATACGCAGTATTTT. It yields the protein CASSLENSFPDTQYF. The J gene is TRBJ2-3, the V gene TRBV5-1; D is uncertain. The CDR3 loop spans 15 amino acids. CDR1 is SGHRS and CDR2 is YFSETQ in the germline V gene. Trimming stripped 0 bases from V and 4 bases from J, with 12 bases between.

As for this clone: This same CDR3 is encoded by further DNA sequences in the sample. The CDR3 reads CASRGTGGETQYF. CDR3 nucleotide sequence: TGTGCCAGCAGAGGGACAGGGGGGGAGACCCAGTACTTC. The rearrangement links TRBV2 to TRBJ2-5; 11 bases agree with TRBD1. The CDR3 consists of 13 residues. CDR1 and CDR2 from the germline V gene are SNHLY and FYNNEI. Losses at the gene ends were 6 bases for V and 5 bases for J; bases not matched to a gene: 2.

This chain links TRBV28 with TRBJ1-2; TRBD1 matches at 9 bases. The CDR3 sequence is 13 residues long. CDR1 and CDR2 from the germline V gene are MDHEN and SYDVKM. Trimming cost V 5 bases and J 7 bases; bases outside gene matches: 5. DNA of the CDR3: TGTGCCAGCAGTGCACAGGGGGCAGGTGGCTACACCTTC. Protein sequence: CASSAQGAGGYTF.

The rearrangement joins TRBV5-1 to TRBJ2-5, with D possibly matching TRBD1 (6 bases). The germline CDR1 and CDR2 sequences are SGHRS and YFSETQ. This CDR3 is built from 15 residues. V dropped 1 base and J dropped 4 bases, with 14 bases sitting between them. The CDR3: CASSLTGTILETQYF. CDR3 coding DNA: TGCGCCAGCAGCTTGACAGGGACGATTTTAGAGACCCAGTACTTC.

This rearrangement joins TRBV12-3 or TRBV12-4 to TRBJ2-1; D may be TRBD2 (5 bases). CDR3 length: 13 residues. With 2 bases removed from V and 6 bases from J, the gap between germline ends came to 8 bases. CDR3 DNA: TGTGCCAGCAGTTTAAGGACTGGCAATGAGCAGTTCTTC. Translated: CASSLRTGNEQFF.

The chain joins TRBV2 to TRBJ2-7; tentative D call: TRBD2 (6 bases). V was pared by 6 bases and J by 2 bases, with 14 bases between. Germline V lookup: CDR1 SNHLY, CDR2 FYNNEI. The CDR3 runs 14 residues. The CDR3 region has the DNA TGTGCCAGCAGACCTCTAGCGCCCGCCTACGAGCAGTACTTC. The encoded protein is CASRPLAPAYEQYF.

The chain links TRBV9 to TRBJ1-1; possible D gene TRBD1, 5 bases. Looked up from germline, CDR1 is SGDLS and CDR2 is YYNGEE. The CDR3 has 13 residues. V was cut by 5 bases and J by 4 bases, with 12 bases left in between. The CDR3 protein is CASSIQGSTEAFF. CDR3 in DNA: TGTGCCAGCAGTATTCAGGGTTCCACTGAAGCTTTCTTT.

CDR3 sequence reads: CASSQDRPRQLAGGTPAKNIQYF. CDR3 DNA: TGTGCCAGCAGCCAAGATAGGCCGCGCCAACTAGCGGGAGGAACCCCGGCCAAAAACATTCAGTACTTC. The V gene is TRBV3-1 (or the pseudogene TRBV3-2), the J gene TRBJ2-4; the match to TRBD2 covers 12 bases. Trimming cost V 0 bases and J 1 base; bases outside gene matches: 19. CDR1 is LGHDT, CDR2 YNNKEL, per germline (reference sequence). This CDR3 has 23 amino acids.

The V gene is TRBV5-5, the J gene TRBJ1-2; maybe TRBD1 (6 bases). CDR3 size: 12 residues. Germline assignment: CDR1 SGHKS and CDR2 YYEKEE (reference sequence). V was pared by 4 bases and J by 8 bases, with 12 bases between. Here the CDR3 DNA reads TGTGCCAGCAGCCTAGGGGGTAGAGGCTACACCTTC. Amino acids: CASSLGGRGYTF.

This chain links TRBV6-5 with TRBJ1-2, with D maybe TRBD1 (5 bases). V shed 6 bases and J shed 7 bases, with 15 bases lying between them. This CDR3 region has 13 residues. CDR1 is MNHEY, CDR2 SVGAGI, per germline. The DNA for the CDR3 is TGTGCCAGCAGAGCTCCGGGGGTTGGTGGCTACACCTTC. Amino acids: CASRAPGVGGYTF.

This chain links TRBV28 with TRBJ2-5; 8 bases fit TRBD2. V dropped 6 bases and J dropped 5; count of bases not matched to a gene: 11. Germline V gene lookup returns CDR1 MDHEN and CDR2 SYDVKM. The length of the CDR3 is 15 residues. The CDR3 DNA reads TGTGCCAGCAGACCATACGGGACTAGTAGGGAGACCCAGTACTTC. As protein: CASRPYGTSRETQYF.

The chain combines TRBV7-6 with TRBJ2-3; 11 bases are a match to TRBD2. The junction had 11 bases not matched to a gene; V was cut back by 5 bases and J by 1 base. Germline assignment: CDR1 SGHVS and CDR2 FNYEAQ. The CDR3 covers 18 residues. The CDR3 sequence is CASSTPLAGGPRTDTQYF. As DNA, the CDR3 is TGTGCCAGCAGCACACCTTTAGCGGGGGGGCCGCGCACAGATACGCAGTATTTT.

This chain uses TRBV2 with TRBJ1-1; D is uncertain. The CDR3 consists of 13 residues. V was shortened by 4 bases and J by 4 bases, with 10 bases between the two germline ends. Germline CDR1 and CDR2: SNHLY and FYNNEI. The CDR3: CASSGTSGTEAFF. The CDR3 nucleotides are TGTGCCAGCAGTGGGACTTCCGGCACTGAAGCTTTCTTT.

The chain carries TRBV7-8 and TRBJ2-1, with TRBD2 matching 8 bases. This CDR3 spans 14 amino acids. In germline, CDR1 is SGHVS, CDR2 FQNEAQ. The J segment lost 9 bases and the V segment lost 11 bases, leaving 15 bases of the junction unmatched. CDR3 nucleotides: TGTGCCGTTCAGCGGGAGAGGGGACTTAGTGAGCAGTTCTTC. Translating gives CAVQRERGLSEQFF.

This sequence joins TRBV18 and TRBJ2-5; no reliable D call. There are 13 residues in the CDR3. Trimming took off 6 bases at V and 5 bases at J, with 13 bases between the two ends. The germline V gene encodes CDR1 KGHSH and CDR2 LQKENI. CDR3 in DNA: TGTGCCAGCTCCCCGCGTTCCAGGGAGACCCAGTACTTC. This encodes CASSPRSRETQYF.

This clone was seen only once. This chain uses TRBV4-1 with TRBJ1-5, with D perhaps matching TRBD1 (5 bases). Trimming stripped 6 bases from V and 7 bases from J, with 16 bases between. The CDR3 covers 14 residues. Germline V gene lookup returns CDR1 MGHRA and CDR2 YSYEKL. The CDR3 coding sequence is TGCGCCAGCAGTCGGACAAACCCGGACCAGCCCCAGCATTTT. Protein: CASSRTNPDQPQHF.

The V call is TRBV28, the J call TRBJ2-5, with TRBD1 matching 10 bases. The CDR3 contains 14 residues. V shed 7 bases and J 4 bases; nucleotides not matched to a gene: 6. Germline lookup yields CDR1 MDHEN and CDR2 SYDVKM. The CDR3 loop reads CASTLDRGRETQYF. DNA for the CDR3: TGTGCCAGCACCCTTGACAGGGGGCGAGAGACCCAGTACTTC. Together with reference TRBV28 and TRBJ2-5, the CDR3 gives the full variable domain: DVKVTQSSRYLVKRTGEKVFLECVQDMDHENMFWYRQDPGLGLRLIYFSYDVKMKEKGDIPEGYSVSREKKERFSLILESASTNQTSMYLCASTLDRGRETQYFGPGTRLLVL.

The chain couples TRBV2 to TRBJ2-7, with 7 bases aligning to TRBD1. The CDR3 totals 12 residues. After removal of 6 bases from V and 3 bases from J, the junction contained 2 bases not matched to a gene. CDR1 SNHLY and CDR2 FYNNEI come from the germline V gene. The CDR3 protein is CASRGGYYEQYF. The CDR3 region has the DNA TGTGCCAGCAGAGGGGGCTACTACGAGCAGTACTTC. Supplemented by reference TRBV2 and TRBJ2-7, the full variable domain reads EPEVTQTPSHQVTQMGQEVILRCVPISNHLYFYWYRQILGQKVEFLVSFYNNEISEKSEIFDDQFSVERPDGSNFTLKIRSTKLEDSAMYFCASRGGYYEQYFGPGTRLTVT.

The rearrangement links TRBV28 to TRBJ1-6; tentatively, D is TRBD1 (6 bases). Trimming left V 7 bases short and J 5 bases short, with 12 bases between. This CDR3 contains 14 residues. The germline gives CDR1 MDHEN, CDR2 SYDVKM. CDR3 in amino acids: CASIKDRHNSPLHF. The CDR3 DNA reads TGTGCCAGCATAAAGGACAGACATAATTCACCCCTCCACTTT. The variable domain in full, with the rest retrieved from reference TRBV28 and TRBJ1-6, is DVKVTQSSRYLVKRTGEKVFLECVQDMDHENMFWYRQDPGLGLRLIYFSYDVKMKEKGDIPEGYSVSREKKERFSLILESASTNQTSMYLCASIKDRHNSPLHFGNGTRLTVT.

The rearrangement links TRBV10-1 to TRBJ2-1, with 9 bases matching TRBD1. This CDR3 region has 14 residues. With V trimmed by 3 bases and J by 8 bases, 5 bases remained unmatched. CDR1 and CDR2 from the germline V gene are WNHNN and SYGVQD (reference sequence). CDR3 nucleotides: TGCGCCAGCAGTGACACAGGGGGCCGGGATGAGCAGTTCTTC. It specifies CASSDTGGRDEQFF.

The chain uses TRBV12-3 or TRBV12-4 and TRBJ1-2, with D perhaps matching TRBD1 (6 bases). V was shortened by 3 bases and J by 8 bases, with 13 bases between the two germline ends. The CDR3 has 13 amino acids. The CDR3, as DNA: TGTGCCAGCAGTTTCCGGGGGGCGCAAGGCTACACCTTC. As protein: CASSFRGAQGYTF.